A selection of T cell receptor beta chains follows, all from one sample in a study of CD4 and CD8 cells across lung adenocarcinoma regions. TCRdb itself ran the PCR reads through MiXCR, one entry per CDR3 protein. The profile covers about 19,000 distinct CDR3 sequences, with 46% appearing a single time and around a fifth taken by the ten largest. The specimen was CD4+ T cells from the margin of a lung tumor. The origin of the receptors is a male donor with lung adenocarcinoma. The CD4 and CD8 labels of this study may be unreliable. The CDR3 runs from the conserved cysteine through the conserved F or W. A D gene is named only where the DNA matches it firmly. Size is omitted from some rows. Given values are once, few, many or a class for expanded clones.

TRBV6-4	TRBJ2-3	-	12	-	CASRGEPDTQYF	TGTGCCAGCAGGGGAGAGCCAGATACGCAGTATTTT
TRBV14	TRBJ2-7	TRBD1	15	-	CASSQRQGWGYEQYF	TGTGCCAGCAGCCAACGACAGGGTTGGGGCTACGAGCAGTACTTC
TRBV5-1	TRBJ2-5	TRBD2	15	-	CASSLGIGRQETQYF	TGCGCCAGCAGCTTGGGGATCGGGAGGCAGGAGACCCAGTACTTC
TRBV10-3	TRBJ2-7	TRBD2	14	many	CAIRKPLAGGEQYF	TGTGCCATCAGGAAACCACTAGCGGGGGGCGAGCAGTACTTC
TRBV12-3/TRBV12-4	TRBJ1-4	-	12	-	CASSSSDEKLFF	TGTGCCAGCAGTTCCTCCGATGAAAAACTGTTTTTT
TRBV27	TRBJ2-1	-	12	medium-sized	CATSGLNNEQFF	TGTGCCACCTCGGGACTGAACAATGAGCAGTTCTTC
TRBV7-2	TRBJ2-7	-	14	many	CASSLQDAYYEQYF	TGTGCCAGCAGCTTACAGGATGCTTACTACGAGCAGTACTTC
TRBV3-1	TRBJ1-6	TRBD1	15	-	CASSQGDRGNSPLHF	TGTGCCAGCAGCCAAGGCGACAGGGGTAATTCACCCCTCCACTTT
TRBV6-1	TRBJ2-1	TRBD2	15	few	CASSAGVAGEDEQFF	TGTGCCAGCAGTGCCGGAGTAGCGGGAGAAGATGAGCAGTTCTTC
TRBV6-1	TRBJ2-3	-	16	-	CASSDILLRVTDTQYF	TGTGCCAGCAGTGACATCCTATTACGGGTCACAGATACGCAGTATTTT
TRBV7-2	TRBJ1-2	TRBD1	15	many	CASSLDGQGVYGYTF	TGTGCCAGCAGCTTAGACGGACAGGGTGTATATGGCTACACCTTC
TRBV6-1	TRBJ2-5	TRBD1	14	many	CASSKTGGRETQYF	TGTGCCAGCAGTAAGACAGGGGGTAGGGAGACCCAGTACTTC
TRBV11-3	TRBJ2-7	TRBD1	14	-	CASSPHRGPGEQYF	TGTGCCAGCAGCCCCCACAGGGGGCCGGGCGAGCAGTACTTC
TRBV11-1	TRBJ2-3	-	14	-	CASSRKRGTDTQYF	TGTGCTTCAAGCCGAAAAAGGGGCACAGATACGCAGTATTTT
TRBV4-1	TRBJ2-7	-	13	many	CASSRSIFYEQYF	TGCGCCAGCAGCCGTTCGATTTTCTACGAGCAGTACTTC
TRBV4-2	TRBJ2-1	-	13	many	CASSRGDDNEQFF	TGTGCCAGCAGCCGCGGCGACGACAATGAGCAGTTCTTC
TRBV6-1	TRBJ2-1	-	16	large	CASSRAPGPTANEQFF	TGTGCCAGCAGTCGTGCCCCGGGACCCACAGCCAATGAGCAGTTCTTC
TRBV9	TRBJ2-7	-	14	-	CASSPGPAVHEQYF	TGTGCCAGCAGCCCGGGCCCGGCGGTCCACGAGCAGTACTTC
TRBV4-1	TRBJ2-3	-	16	-	CASSQETDLGTDTQYF	TGCGCCAGCAGCCAAGAGACAGATCTGGGAACAGATACGCAGTATTTT
TRBV6-1	TRBJ2-1	-	14	-	CASIGSSRGNEQFF	TGTGCCAGCATCGGCTCATCGAGGGGAAATGAGCAGTTCTTC
TRBV6-1	TRBJ1-4	TRBD1	17	-	CASSLGTGGRGNEKLFF	TGTGCCAGCAGTCTAGGGACAGGGGGCCGGGGTAATGAAAAACTGTTTTTT
TRBV6-4	TRBJ2-1	TRBD2	14	-	CASSDGTSGNEQFF	TGTGCCAGCAGTGACGGGACTAGCGGCAATGAGCAGTTCTTC